This T cell receptor beta chain came from a study of siplizumab effects on memory and regulatory T cells. Study observations and caveats: The suppressive capacity of proliferating Tregs from siplizumab cultures remained unconfirmed. Under siplizumab, alloreactive sequences traced to unstimulated CD4+ memory cells were significantly reduced. In controls, 26.9% of mappable alloreactive CD4+ clones were Treg-derived on average, versus 68.8% with siplizumab.

CDR3 length: 18 amino acids. CDR1 and CDR2 (germline): SGHKS, YYEKEE (reference sequence). The ends lost 4 bases at V and 2 bases at J; junction bases unmatched: 11. A remark on this clone: Its antigen is unknown.

Per individual sample, 80,000 to 100,000 TCR templates were assayed. Method: immunoSEQ multiplex PCR; TCRdb's copy keeps in-frame clones and lacks some. The sample shows about 110,000 clones, 80% to 95% of them seen only once. The sequence came from a human donor in good health. Material for sequencing was CD4+ T cells sorted from blood. The rearrangement joins TRBV5-5 to TRBJ2-3; 12 nucleotides agree with TRBD2. The CDR3 DNA is TGTGCCAGCAGCCGTACCTTGACTAGCGGGAGATACACAGATACGCAGTATTTT. Residues: CASSRTLTSGRYTDTQYF.